This TCR beta chain was observed in a study of blood T cells in healthy people across ages. Findings of the study overall: Correlation between TCR beta diversity and naive T cell percentage was strong.

Then a second PCR, running about 6 to 12 cycles, was carried out with a sample-barcoded 5' primer and a J-beta primer mix. TCRdb reprocessed the 5' RACE reads via MiXCR and lists one record per CDR3 protein. The data show approximately 900,000 distinct CDR3 sequences, almost 30% seen once. Notes on this clonotype: What it recognizes is unknown. The junction and the germline gene differ at one end; a read error may be behind it.

The CDR3 is 13 residues long. Germline assignment: CDR1 ENHRY and CDR2 SYGVKD. These data were also reused for a study on T cells of mothers and their children.

The TCR was taken from a woman between 40 and 55 years old in good health. The source material was blood. J is TRBJ2-5 and V is TRBV10-3; no definite D call. CDR3 in amino acids: CAISGTAQETQCF. In nucleotides, the CDR3 is TGTGCCATCAGTGGAACGGCACAAGAGACCCAGTGCTTC.